A single sample is the source of the 26 T cell receptor beta chains below, sequenced in a study of cytomegalovirus exposure and HLA in healthy donors. The PCR made use of 60 Vbeta and 13 Jbeta primers. Profiling relied on immunoSEQ multiplex PCR, and the TCRdb table lists in-frame clones only, not all of them. The sample shows 170,000 or so clones, 86% of them seen only once. The sequencing sample was made of PBMCs. These receptors were taken from a woman younger than 30 in good health and CMV-seronegative.

The CDR3 DNA follows: TGTGCCAGCAGCAACCAGGGAGGGGACTATGGCTACACCTTC. It specifies CASSNQGGDYGYTF. The V and J genes are TRBV6-5 and TRBJ1-2, with D perhaps TRBD1 (5 bases). V shed 6 bases and J shed 3 bases, with 14 bases lying between them. Germline values: CDR1 MNHEY, CDR2 SVGAGI. The CDR3 spans 14 residues.

The rearrangement links TRBV6-6 to TRBJ2-7; 7 bases agree with TRBD2. The CDR3 consists of 14 residues. The germline V gene encodes CDR1 MNHNY and CDR2 SVGAGI (reference sequence). Unmatched junction bases numbered 9, after V lost 7 bases and J lost 3 bases. CDR3 sequence: CASTETSTRYEQYF. The CDR3 DNA reads as TGTGCCAGCACCGAGACTAGCACTCGCTACGAGCAGTACTTC.

This chain links TRBV27 with TRBJ1-2; 9 positions agree with TRBD1. The CDR3 has 16 amino acids. CDR1 MNHEY and CDR2 SMNVEV come from the germline V gene (reference sequence). V dropped 4 bases and J dropped 6; count of bases not matched to a gene: 12. CDR3 in amino acids: CASSYHRDRVSHGYTF. The CDR3 coding sequence is TGTGCCAGCAGTTACCACCGGGACAGGGTTTCTCATGGCTACACCTTC.

V is TRBV2 and J is TRBJ2-5; D possibly corresponds to TRBD2 (7 bases). Trimming removed 7 bases at V and 1 base at J, with 19 bases between. There are 16 residues in the CDR3. CDR1 is SNHLY, CDR2 FYNNEI, per germline. In DNA, the CDR3 is TGTGCCAGCAAAGGGAGGGGGGGGCCACCCCAAGAGACCCAGTACTTC. Protein: CASKGRGGPPQETQYF.

This clone was recorded only once. The chain is built from TRBV18 and TRBJ2-1; D may be TRBD2 (6 bases). Trimming stripped 4 bases from V and 4 bases from J, with 20 bases between. Germline lookup yields CDR1 KGHSH and CDR2 LQKENI. The CDR3 totals 17 residues. The CDR3 loop is CASSRTPLADYYNEQFF. In DNA, the CDR3 is TGTGCCAGCTCACGAACCCCCTTAGCGGATTATTACAATGAGCAGTTCTTC.

The chain links TRBV19 to TRBJ1-2; possible D gene TRBD1, 5 bases. CDR1 LNHDA and CDR2 SQIVND come from the germline V gene (reference sequence). The CDR3 runs 14 residues. The ends were cut back, 6 bases at V and 4 bases at J, with 15 bases in the middle. CDR3 bases: TGTGCCAGTAGGGAACAAGGGGCCGCCTATGGCTACACCTTC. Its protein product is CASREQGAAYGYTF. The full variable domain, completed using reference TRBV19 and TRBJ1-2, is DGGITQSPKYLFRKEGQNVTLSCEQNLNHDAMYWYRQDPGQGLRLIYYSQIVNDFQKGDIAEGYSVSREKKESFPLTVTSAQKNPTAFYLCASREQGAAYGYTFGSGTRLTVV.

Comments on this clone: The same CDR3 can be traced to other DNA sequences in this sample. The J gene is TRBJ1-2, the V gene TRBV6-5; D may be TRBD1 (6 bases). This CDR3 has 14 amino acids. In germline, CDR1 is MNHEY, CDR2 SVGAGI. V was clipped by 1 base and J by 2 bases, with 8 bases between them. CDR3 in DNA: TGTGCCAGCAGTTACTTAGGGGGAAACTATGGCTACACCTTC. This translates into CASSYLGGNYGYTF.

The rearrangement joins TRBV28 to TRBJ1-3; TRBD1 might be the D (6 bases). Germline CDR1 MDHEN, CDR2 SYDVKM. V gave up 7 bases and J gave up 0 bases, with 16 bases separating them. This CDR3 comprises 16 residues. Written as DNA, the CDR3 is TGTGCCAGCACCCGGGGAGGGGGGCCCTCTGGAAACACCATATATTTT. Translating it yields CASTRGGGPSGNTIYF.

This clone was counted a few times. The chain joins TRBV28 to TRBJ1-1; D is perhaps TRBD1 (6 bases). Germline CDR1 reads MDHEN; CDR2 reads SYDVKM. The CDR3 length is 14 residues. The germline V and J ends were trimmed by 4 bases and 0 bases, with 9 bases remaining between them. In DNA form, the CDR3 reads TGTGCCAGCAGTTCAGGACAGATGAACACTGAAGCTTTCTTT. This sequence encodes CASSSGQMNTEAFF.

The V call is TRBV6-5, the J call TRBJ1-1; D is possibly TRBD1 (6 bases). The CDR3 is 15 residues long. Deletions cut 2 bases from V and 1 base from J, with 11 bases between. CDR1 is MNHEY, CDR2 SVGAGI, per germline. In DNA, the CDR3 is TGTGCCAGCAGTTACCCCAGCAGGGGGAACACTGAAGCTTTCTTT. This gives the protein CASSYPSRGNTEAFF.

J is TRBJ2-7 and V is TRBV5-5; 9 bases are a match to TRBD2. V lost 2 bases and J lost 8; bases outside the gene matches: 8. From germline, CDR1 is SGHKS and CDR2 YYEKEE (reference sequence). The length of the CDR3 is 14 residues. The CDR3 loop reads CASSLGGGGAQQYF. Written as DNA, the CDR3 is TGTGCCAGCAGCTTAGGCGGGGGGGGCGCCCAGCAGTACTTC.

This clone has only a few counts. The chain recombines TRBV28 with TRBJ1-3; D uncertain. CDR1 is MDHEN, CDR2 SYDVKM, per germline. The CDR3 is 13 residues long. Trimming took 6 bases from V and 4 from J, leaving 10 bases between them. The CDR3 sequence: CASSPRSGNTIYF. CDR3 coding DNA: TGTGCCAGCAGCCCCCGGTCCGGAAACACCATATATTTT.

The CDR3 DNA reads as TGTGCCAGCTCACCCCGGGACAGGGAAGAAAAACTGTTTTTT. This encodes CASSPRDREEKLFF. J is TRBJ1-4 and V is TRBV18, with 9 bases identical to TRBD1. With V trimmed by 3 bases and J by 8 bases, 4 bases remained unmatched. Germline loops: CDR1 KGHSH, CDR2 LQKENI. This CDR3 comprises 14 residues. The full variable domain, in which reference TRBV18 and TRBJ1-4 provide the parts outside the CDR3, is NAGVMQNPRHLVRRRGQEARLRCSPMKGHSHVYWYRQLPEEGLKFMVYLQKENIIDESGMPKERFSAEFPKEGPSILRIQQVVRGDSAAYFCASSPRDREEKLFFGSGTQLSVL.

V gene TRBV6-6 combines with J gene TRBJ2-1, with TRBD1 matching over 8 bases. Germline CDR1 reads MNHNY; CDR2 reads SVGAGI (reference sequence). This CDR3 has 13 amino acids. V was pared by 6 bases and J by 15 bases, with 13 bases of the junction left unmatched. As DNA, the CDR3 is TGTGCCAGCAGGCCCGGACAGGGCCAACGGGGGTTCTTC. This codes for CASRPGQGQRGFF.

Here the CDR3 reads CATSRALDSSNTEAFF. As DNA, the CDR3 is TGTGCCACCAGCAGAGCGTTGGACAGTTCGAACACTGAAGCTTTCTTT. The rearrangement links TRBV15 to TRBJ1-1, with D perhaps TRBD1 (6 bases). The V gene lost 1 base and the J gene lost 1 base, with 13 bases spanning the gap. CDR3 length: 16 residues. The germline V gene encodes CDR1 LNHNV and CDR2 YYDKDF (reference sequence).

The chain joins TRBV10-3 to TRBJ2-1; TRBD1 agrees at 11 bases. The CDR3 runs to 23 residues. CDR1 is ENHRY, CDR2 SYGVKD, per germline. V lost 2 bases and J lost 0; bases outside the gene matches: 21. The chain's CDR3 is CAISEGQGAGGRTSKSSYNEQFF. The CDR3, as DNA: TGTGCCATCAGTGAGGGACAGGGGGCTGGCGGGCGAACGTCTAAGAGCTCCTACAATGAGCAGTTCTTC.

This clone was picked up a small number of times. V usage is TRBV5-1 and J usage is TRBJ2-1, with 8 positions matching TRBD2. The germline gives CDR1 SGHRS, CDR2 YFSETQ. V was pared by 4 bases and J by 8 bases, with 8 bases of the junction left unmatched. The CDR3 totals 14 residues. The CDR3 here is CASSPGGSFDEQFF. The CDR3 DNA reads TGCGCCAGCAGCCCGGGGGGGAGCTTCGATGAGCAGTTCTTC.

This rearrangement joins TRBV27 to TRBJ2-6; 7 bases are shared with TRBD1. Germline trimming cut 6 bases from V and 4 bases from J; bases unmatched to any gene: 9. CDR3 length: 16 amino acids. Germline V gene lookup returns CDR1 MNHEY and CDR2 SMNVEV (reference sequence). Here the CDR3 DNA reads TGTGCCAGCAGCAAGGGACAGTGGAGAGGGGCCAACGTCCTGACTTTC. Residues: CASSKGQWRGANVLTF.

The chain uses TRBV30 and TRBJ2-3; no definite D call. The V gene's germline CDR1 is GTSNPN and CDR2 SVGIG (reference sequence). V was pared by 1 base and J by 0 bases, with 8 bases between. This CDR3 is built from 14 residues. The CDR3 region is CAWSATISTDTQYF. In nucleotides, the CDR3 is TGTGCCTGGAGTGCAACTATAAGCACAGATACGCAGTATTTT.

The V call is TRBV21-1, the J call TRBJ1-6; no DNA check was done on the table's D call, TRBD1. TRBV21-1 is deemed a pseudogene. The CDR3 length is 18 residues. CDR3 amino acids: CASSNIEGQRSYNSPLHF. The CDR3 DNA sequence: TGTGCCAGCAGCAATATCGAGGGACAACGCTCCTATAATTCACCCCTCCACTTT.

The chain links TRBV10-1 to TRBJ2-1; tentatively, D is TRBD2 (5 bases). The CDR3 covers 15 residues. V was clipped by 5 bases and J by 3 bases, with 14 bases between them. Germline CDR1 and CDR2: WNHNN and SYGVQD (reference sequence). CDR3 DNA: TGCGCCAGCAGTTCCCCAGCGGAGTTCTACAATGAGCAGTTCTTC. It yields the protein CASSSPAEFYNEQFF.

The chain employs TRBV4-1 and TRBJ1-1; D remains unclear. CDR3 length equals 16 residues. Per the germline V gene, CDR1 is MGHRA and CDR2 is YSYEKL. V was trimmed by 2 bases and J by 0 bases, leaving 13 bases between them. CDR3 residues: CASSQRLGELNTEAFF. CDR3 DNA: TGCGCCAGCAGCCAACGGCTCGGGGAGTTGAACACTGAAGCTTTCTTT.

The chain uses TRBV12-5 and TRBJ1-2; D unresolved. CDR1 is LGHNT and CDR2 is FRNRAP in the germline V gene. This CDR3 is built from 16 residues. V lost 3 bases and J 6 bases, leaving 20 bases between the germline ends. Written as DNA, the CDR3 is TGTGCTAGTGGTTTTTTCCCACAATTCCGGGGAAATGGCTACACCTTC. Residues: CASGFFPQFRGNGYTF.

The J gene is TRBJ1-4, the V gene TRBV7-9; unclear D gene. CDR1 is SEHNR, CDR2 FQNEAQ, per germline (reference sequence). V lost 5 bases to trimming and J lost 8 bases, with 15 bases between them. CDR3 length equals 14 residues. The CDR3 protein is CASSPPMLAEKLFF. The CDR3 nucleotides are TGTGCCAGCAGCCCCCCGATGCTGGCCGAAAAACTGTTTTTT.

This clone was found a few times. The chain has TRBV6-4 and TRBJ2-6, with a weak D call TRBD1 (5 bases). The CDR3 covers 15 residues. Germline assignment: CDR1 MRHNA and CDR2 SNTAGT. V gave up 2 bases and J gave up 3 bases, with 8 bases separating them. The CDR3 DNA reads as TGTGCCAGCAGTGACGGGGCTAGTGGGGCCAACGTCCTGACTTTC. Translating it yields CASSDGASGANVLTF.

The chain couples TRBV28 to TRBJ1-5, with unresolved D. The CDR3 runs to 12 residues. Germline CDR1 reads MDHEN; CDR2 reads SYDVKM. Between the trimmed V and J ends, which lost 2 bases and 6 bases, there was a span of 5 bases. CDR3 in amino acids: CASSLLSQPQHF. CDR3 DNA sequence: TGTGCCAGCAGTTTACTAAGTCAGCCCCAGCATTTT.